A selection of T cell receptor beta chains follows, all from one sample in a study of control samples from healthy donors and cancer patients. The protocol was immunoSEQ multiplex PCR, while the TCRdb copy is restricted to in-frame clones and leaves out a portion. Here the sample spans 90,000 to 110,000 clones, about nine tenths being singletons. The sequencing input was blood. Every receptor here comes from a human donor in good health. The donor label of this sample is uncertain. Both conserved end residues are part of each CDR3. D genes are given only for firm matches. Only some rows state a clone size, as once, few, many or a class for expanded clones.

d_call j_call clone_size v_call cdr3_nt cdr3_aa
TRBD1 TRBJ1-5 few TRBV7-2 TGTGCCAGCAGCTTAACCGGGACAGGGGGCGGGCAGCCCCAGCATTTT CASSLTGTGGGQPQHF
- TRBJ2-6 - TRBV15 TGTGCCACCGGAGGCTCTGGGGCCAACGTCCTGACTTTC CATGGSGANVLTF
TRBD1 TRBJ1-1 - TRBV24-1 TGTGCCACCAGTGATTGGACAGGGACTGAAGCTTTCTTT CATSDWTGTEAFF
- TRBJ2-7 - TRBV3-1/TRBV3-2 TGTGCCAGCAGCCACTACCTGGAGAATATACCCGAGCAGTACTTC CASSHYLENIPEQYF
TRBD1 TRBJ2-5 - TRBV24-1 TGTGCCACCAGTGATCCAGGGACAGGTCAAGAGACCCAGTACTTC CATSDPGTGQETQYF
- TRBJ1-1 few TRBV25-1 TGTGCCAGCAGCCCTCGTGGGAACACTGAAGCTTTCTTT CASSPRGNTEAFF
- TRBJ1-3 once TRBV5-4 TGTGCCACCAACATAATCTCTGGAAACACCATATATTTT CATNIISGNTIYF
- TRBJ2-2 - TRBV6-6 TGTGCCAGCAGTCGAGGGACGGAGAACACCGGGGAGCTGTTTTTT CASSRGTENTGELFF
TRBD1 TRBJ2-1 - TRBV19 TGTGCCAGCGAACCCGTAGGGGGCCCCTACAATGAGCAGTTCTTC CASEPVGGPYNEQFF
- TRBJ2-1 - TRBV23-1 TGCGCCAGCAGTCAATCGGTCGGGTGGTACAATGAGCAGTTCTTC CASSQSVGWYNEQFF
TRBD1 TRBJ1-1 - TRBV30 TGTGCCTGGAGAACAGGGGGTGGCACTGAAGCTTTCTTT CAWRTGGGTEAFF
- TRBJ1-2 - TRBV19 TGTGCCAGTACAGGGCAGGCATATGGCTACACCTTC CASTGQAYGYTF
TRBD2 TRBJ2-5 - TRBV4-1 TGCGCCAGCAGCCAAGACAGCGGGGGGGCCGAGACCCAGTACTTC CASSQDSGGAETQYF
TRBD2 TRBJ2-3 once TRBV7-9 TGTGCCAGCAGCCCGACTAGCGGGGGACTCACAGATACGCAGTATTTT CASSPTSGGLTDTQYF
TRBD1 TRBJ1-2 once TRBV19 TGTGCCAGTAGTATACACCCCTTGACAGGGGGTACCTATGGCTACACCTTC CASSIHPLTGGTYGYTF
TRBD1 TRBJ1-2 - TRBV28 TGTGCCAGCAGTGGGCTAACCGGGACAGGGGTTGATGGCTACACCTTC CASSGLTGTGVDGYTF
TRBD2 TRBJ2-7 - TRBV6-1 TGTGCCAGCAGTGAAGCCGGGGGGAATACCAACGAGCAGTACTTC CASSEAGGNTNEQYF
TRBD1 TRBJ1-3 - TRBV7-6 TGTGCCAGCAGTCAGGGACAGGGCTATGGAAACACCATATATTTT CASSQGQGYGNTIYF
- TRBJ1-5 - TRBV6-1 TGTGCCAGCAGTGAAGTTCCCACGCAGCCCCAGCATTTT CASSEVPTQPQHF
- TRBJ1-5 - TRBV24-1 TGTGCCACCAGTGATGCTTCTGCTGAGCAGCCCCAGCATTTT CATSDASAEQPQHF
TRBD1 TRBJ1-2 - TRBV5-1 TGCGCCAGCAGCACGGCCGGGACAGGGGGCGAAGGCTACACCTTC CASSTAGTGGEGYTF
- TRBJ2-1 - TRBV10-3 TGTGCCATCAGTGAGCAGGCGGCGGGGCCTAATGAGCAGTTCTTC CAISEQAAGPNEQFF
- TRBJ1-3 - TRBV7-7 TGTGCTAGCAGCAGATCCAGGGCACCTGGAAACACCATATATTTT CASSRSRAPGNTIYF
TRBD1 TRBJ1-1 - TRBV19 TGTGCCAGTAGCGCCGGGACAGGGTCTGCTGAAGCTTTCTTT CASSAGTGSAEAFF
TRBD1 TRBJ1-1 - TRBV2 TGTGCCAGCAGCGGGGACAGTCCCCTTCAAGCTTTCTTT CASSGDSPLQAFF
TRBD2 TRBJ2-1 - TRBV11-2 TGTGCCAGCAGCTTGGGGGGGGTGTTTGATGAGCAGTTCTTC CASSLGGVFDEQFF
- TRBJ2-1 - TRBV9 TGTGCCAGCAGCGTATCACAGGGTGACAATGAGCAGTTCTTC CASSVSQGDNEQFF
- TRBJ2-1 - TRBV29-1 TGCAGCGCTACTGTGGAGGACAGAAGAGGGTTCTTC CSATVEDRRGFF
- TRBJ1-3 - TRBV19 TGTGCCAGTAGTGAAACATTCTCTGGAAACACCATATATTTT CASSETFSGNTIYF
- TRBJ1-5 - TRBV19 TGTGCCAGTAGTATACGAGAGGCCCAGCATTTT CASSIREAQHF
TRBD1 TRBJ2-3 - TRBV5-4 TGTGCCACCATGGGACAGAACACAGATACGCAGTATTTT CATMGQNTDTQYF
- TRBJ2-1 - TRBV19 TGTGCCACCTCCGACCCTAGGGGGCAAGGGACTTACAATGAGCAGTTCTTC CATSDPRGQGTYNEQFF
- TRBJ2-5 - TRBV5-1 TGCGCCAGCAGCTTGGCCTTGGCGGTGGGGCAAGAGACCCAGTACTTC CASSLALAVGQETQYF
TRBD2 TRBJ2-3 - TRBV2 TGTGCCAGGGGCCTAGCGGGGGGGAGCACAGATACGCAGTATTTT CARGLAGGSTDTQYF
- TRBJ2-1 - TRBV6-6 TGTGCCAGCACCGTGGGGGGGGCGGCCGGTAAGTTCTTC CASTVGGAAGKFF
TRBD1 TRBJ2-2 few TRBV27 TGTGCCAGCAGTTTATATGGCGCAGGGGGCACCGGGGAGCTGTTTTTT CASSLYGAGGTGELFF
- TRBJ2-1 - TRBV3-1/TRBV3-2 TGTGCCAGCAGCTCAAAATCGTACACCAATGAGCAGTTCTTC CASSSKSYTNEQFF
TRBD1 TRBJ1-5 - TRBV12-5 TGTGCTAGTGGAAATACCCGACCGGGACAGGGGACTTACGGCAATCAGCCCCAGCATTTT CASGNTRPGQGTYGNQPQHF
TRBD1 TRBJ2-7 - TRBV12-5 TGTGCTAGTGTTCTGCAGGGGGTGCAGTACTTC CASVLQGVQYF
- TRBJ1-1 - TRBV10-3 TGTGCCATCAGTGAGTCAAACAGGAACACTGAAGCTTTCTTT CAISESNRNTEAFF
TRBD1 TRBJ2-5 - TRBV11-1 TGTGCCAGCAGCTTATCTTGGGACAGGGGGCGGGAGACCCAGTACTTC CASSLSWDRGRETQYF
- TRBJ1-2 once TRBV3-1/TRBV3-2 TGTGCCAGCAGCCAAGGGTTGGGCGGCTACACCTTC CASSQGLGGYTF
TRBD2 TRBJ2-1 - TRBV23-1 TGCGCCAGCAGTCAATCCGGGGGGGTACGTAGGAATGAGCAGTTCTTC CASSQSGGVRRNEQFF
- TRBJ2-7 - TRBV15 TGTGCCACCAGCTCGCGGTCTGCGGACGAGCAGTACTTC CATSSRSADEQYF
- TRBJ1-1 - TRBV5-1 TGCGCCAGCAGCTTGGAGAGGCGTGAAGCTTTCTTT CASSLERREAFF
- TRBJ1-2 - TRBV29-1 TGCAGCGTCAGGACGGGGGAAAACTATGGCTACACCTTC CSVRTGENYGYTF
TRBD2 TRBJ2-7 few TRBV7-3 TGTGCCAGCAGCTTACAAGCGGGGGGGCTCTACGAGCAGTACTTC CASSLQAGGLYEQYF
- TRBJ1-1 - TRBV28 TGTGCCAGCAGCAAATCCGAGTTAGGGAACACTGAAGCTTTCTTT CASSKSELGNTEAFF
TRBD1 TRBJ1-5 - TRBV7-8 TGTGCCAGCAGCGCACTACAGGGGGCGGGCAATCAGCCCCAGCATTTT CASSALQGAGNQPQHF
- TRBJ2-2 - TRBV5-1 TGCGCCAGCAGCGCTACAGGGGAGGCCGGGGAGCTGTTTTTT CASSATGEAGELFF
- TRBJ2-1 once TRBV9 TGTGCCAGCAGCGGACGACCGAGCTCCTACGATGAGCAGTTCTTC CASSGRPSSYDEQFF
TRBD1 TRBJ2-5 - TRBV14 TGTGCCAGCAGCCATTTCCGGACAGGGAGCAATTCCCAGTACTTC CASSHFRTGSNSQYF
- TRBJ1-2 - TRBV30 TGTGCCTGGAGTCCGGCAGGGACGGTAAACTATGGCTACACCTTC CAWSPAGTVNYGYTF
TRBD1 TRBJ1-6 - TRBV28 TGTGCCAGCAGTGGACAGGGAAATTCACCCCTCCACTTT CASSGQGNSPLHF
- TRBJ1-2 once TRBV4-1 TGCGCCAGCAGCCAATTATACGGACAGAATAACTATGGCTACACCTTC CASSQLYGQNNYGYTF
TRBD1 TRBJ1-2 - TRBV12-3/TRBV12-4 TGTGCCAGCAGACAAGGGGGCTTCAATGGCTACACCTTC CASRQGGFNGYTF
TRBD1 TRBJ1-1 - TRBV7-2 TGTGCCAGCAGCTTAGCGACAGGGTGGAACACTGAAGCTTTCTTT CASSLATGWNTEAFF
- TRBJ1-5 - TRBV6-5 TGTGCCAGTTCCAAATATCCGGGTAGCAATCAGCCCCAGCATTTT CASSKYPGSNQPQHF